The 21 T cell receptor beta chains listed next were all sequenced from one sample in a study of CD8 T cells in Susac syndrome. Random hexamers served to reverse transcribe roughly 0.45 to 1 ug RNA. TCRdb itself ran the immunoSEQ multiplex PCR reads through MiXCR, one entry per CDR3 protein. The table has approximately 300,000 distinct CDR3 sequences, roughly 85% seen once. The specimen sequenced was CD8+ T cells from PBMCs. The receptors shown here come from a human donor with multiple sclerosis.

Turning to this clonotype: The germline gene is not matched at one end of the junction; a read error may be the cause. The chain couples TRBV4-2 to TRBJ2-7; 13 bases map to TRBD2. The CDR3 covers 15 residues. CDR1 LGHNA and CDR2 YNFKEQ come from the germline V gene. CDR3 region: CASSPWTSGSNERYF. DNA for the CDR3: TGTGCCAGCAGCCCCTGGACTAGCGGGAGCAACGAGCGGTACTTC.

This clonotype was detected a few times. The CDR3 DNA reads TGTGCCAGCAGCTTGGTTCCGGCTGGGGCCAACGTCCTGACTTTC. Its protein is CASSLVPAGANVLTF. This chain links TRBV5-8 with TRBJ2-6; D is uncertain. Deletions cut 0 bases from V and 2 bases from J, with 6 bases between. The CDR3 covers 15 residues. In germline, CDR1 is SGHTS, CDR2 YDEGEE.

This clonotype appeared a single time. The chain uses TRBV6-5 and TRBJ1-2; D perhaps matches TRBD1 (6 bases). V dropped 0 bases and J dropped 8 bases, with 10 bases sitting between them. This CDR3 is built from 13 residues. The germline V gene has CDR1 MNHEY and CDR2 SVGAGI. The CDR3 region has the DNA TGTGCCAGCAGTTACTCGAAGGGGGGAGGCTACACCTTC. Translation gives CASSYSKGGGYTF.

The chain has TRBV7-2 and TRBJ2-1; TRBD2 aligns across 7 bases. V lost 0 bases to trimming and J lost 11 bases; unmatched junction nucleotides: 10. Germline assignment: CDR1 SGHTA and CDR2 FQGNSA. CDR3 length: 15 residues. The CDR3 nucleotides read TGTGCCAGCAGCTTAGCTCTAGTTTGGCGGGAGAAGCAGTTCTTC. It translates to CASSLALVWREKQFF.

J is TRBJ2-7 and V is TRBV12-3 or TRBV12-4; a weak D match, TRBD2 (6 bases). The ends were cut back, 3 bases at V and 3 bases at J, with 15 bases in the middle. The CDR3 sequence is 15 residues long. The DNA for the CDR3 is TGTGCCAGCAGTTTTTTCCAACCCGGGGGCTACGAGCAGTACTTC. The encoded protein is CASSFFQPGGYEQYF.

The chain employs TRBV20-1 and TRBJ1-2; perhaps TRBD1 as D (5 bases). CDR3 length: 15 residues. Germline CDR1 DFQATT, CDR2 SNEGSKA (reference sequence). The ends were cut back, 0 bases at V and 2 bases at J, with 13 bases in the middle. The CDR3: CSAREVPRQNYGYTF. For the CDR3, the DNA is TGCAGTGCTAGAGAAGTTCCGCGACAGAACTATGGCTACACCTTC.

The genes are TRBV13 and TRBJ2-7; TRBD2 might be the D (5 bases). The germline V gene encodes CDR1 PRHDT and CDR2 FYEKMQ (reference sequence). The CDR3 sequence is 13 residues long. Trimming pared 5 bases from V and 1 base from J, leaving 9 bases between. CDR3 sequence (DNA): TGTGCCAGCAGCCCCGAGGGATCCTACGAGCAGTACTTC. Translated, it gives CASSPEGSYEQYF.

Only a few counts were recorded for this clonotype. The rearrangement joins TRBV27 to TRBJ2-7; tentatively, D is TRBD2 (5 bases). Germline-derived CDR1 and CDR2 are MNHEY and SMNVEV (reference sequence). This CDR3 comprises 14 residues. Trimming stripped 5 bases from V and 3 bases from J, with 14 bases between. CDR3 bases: TGTGCCAGCAGTCCCCTGCCGGGGATCTACGAGCAGTACTTC. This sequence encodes CASSPLPGIYEQYF.

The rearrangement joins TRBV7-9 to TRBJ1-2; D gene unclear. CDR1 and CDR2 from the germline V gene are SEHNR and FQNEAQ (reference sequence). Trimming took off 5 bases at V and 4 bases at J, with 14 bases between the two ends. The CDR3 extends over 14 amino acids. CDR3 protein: CASSPGGRAYGYTF. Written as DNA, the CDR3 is TGTGCCAGCAGCCCCGGAGGCCGGGCCTATGGCTACACCTTC.

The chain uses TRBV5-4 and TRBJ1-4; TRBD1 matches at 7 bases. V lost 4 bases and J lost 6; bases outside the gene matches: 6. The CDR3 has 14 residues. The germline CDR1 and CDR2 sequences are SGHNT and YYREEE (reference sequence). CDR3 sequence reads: CASSRTGNYEKLFF. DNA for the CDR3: TGTGCCAGCAGCCGGACAGGAAATTATGAAAAACTGTTTTTT.

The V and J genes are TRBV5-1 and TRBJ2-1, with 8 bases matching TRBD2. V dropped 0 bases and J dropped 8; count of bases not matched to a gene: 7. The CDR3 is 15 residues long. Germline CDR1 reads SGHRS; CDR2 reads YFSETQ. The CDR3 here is CASSLVGGGRHEQFF. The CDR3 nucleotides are TGCGCCAGCAGCTTGGTGGGCGGGGGGCGCCATGAGCAGTTCTTC.

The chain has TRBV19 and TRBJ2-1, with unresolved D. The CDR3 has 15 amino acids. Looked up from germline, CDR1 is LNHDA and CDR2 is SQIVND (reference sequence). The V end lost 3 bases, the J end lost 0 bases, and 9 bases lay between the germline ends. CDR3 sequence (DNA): TGTGCCAGTAGTATGCTGCCGAGCTCCTACAATGAGCAGTTCTTC. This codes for CASSMLPSSYNEQFF.

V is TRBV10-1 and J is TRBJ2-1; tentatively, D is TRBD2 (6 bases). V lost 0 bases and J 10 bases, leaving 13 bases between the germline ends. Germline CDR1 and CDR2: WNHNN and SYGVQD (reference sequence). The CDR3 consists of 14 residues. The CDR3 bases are TGCGCCAGCAGTGAGTCGGGAGGTCGTCAGGAGCAGTTCTTC. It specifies CASSESGGRQEQFF.

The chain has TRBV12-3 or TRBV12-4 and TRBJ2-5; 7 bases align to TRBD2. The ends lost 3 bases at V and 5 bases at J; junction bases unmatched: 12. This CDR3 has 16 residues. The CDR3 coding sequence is TGTGCCAGCAGTTTCAATCGCGGACTAGGAGCGGAGACCCAGTACTTC. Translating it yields CASSFNRGLGAETQYF.

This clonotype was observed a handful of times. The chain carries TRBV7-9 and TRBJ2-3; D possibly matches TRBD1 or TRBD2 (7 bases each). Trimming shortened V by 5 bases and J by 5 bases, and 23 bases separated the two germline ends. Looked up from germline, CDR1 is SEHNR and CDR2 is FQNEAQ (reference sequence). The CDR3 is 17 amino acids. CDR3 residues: CASSLEGAGVLGDTQYF. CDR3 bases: TGTGCCAGCAGCCTAGAGGGGGCGGGAGTATTAGGAGATACGCAGTATTTT.

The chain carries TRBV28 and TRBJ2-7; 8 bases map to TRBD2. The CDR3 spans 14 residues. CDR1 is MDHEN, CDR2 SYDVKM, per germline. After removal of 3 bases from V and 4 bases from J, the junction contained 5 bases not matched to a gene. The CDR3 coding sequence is TGTGCCAGCAGTTTGATCCGGGAGGGGTACGAGCAGTACTTC. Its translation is CASSLIREGYEQYF.

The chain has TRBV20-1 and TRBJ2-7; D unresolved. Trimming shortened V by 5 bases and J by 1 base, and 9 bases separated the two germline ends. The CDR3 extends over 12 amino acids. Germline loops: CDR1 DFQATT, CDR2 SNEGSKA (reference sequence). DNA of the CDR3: TGCAGTGCTCCTCGGTCATCCTACGAGCAGTACTTC. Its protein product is CSAPRSSYEQYF.

The CDR3 loop reads CASSQSIGAEAEAFF. The CDR3 DNA reads as TGTGCCAGCAGCCAAAGTATAGGGGCTGAAGCTGAAGCTTTCTTT. V gene TRBV11-1 combines with J gene TRBJ1-1; D perhaps matches TRBD1 (5 bases). Trimming shortened V by 5 bases and J by 6 bases, and 19 bases separated the two germline ends. CDR1 is SGHAT, CDR2 FQDESV, per germline (reference sequence). The length of the CDR3 is 15 residues. Variable domain in full (rest from reference TRBV11-1 and TRBJ1-1): EAEVAQSPRYKITEKSQAVAFWCDPISGHATLYWYRQILGQGPELLVQFQDESVVDDSQLPKDRFSAERLKGVDSTLKIQPAELGDSAMYLCASSQSIGAEAEAFFGQGTRLTVV.

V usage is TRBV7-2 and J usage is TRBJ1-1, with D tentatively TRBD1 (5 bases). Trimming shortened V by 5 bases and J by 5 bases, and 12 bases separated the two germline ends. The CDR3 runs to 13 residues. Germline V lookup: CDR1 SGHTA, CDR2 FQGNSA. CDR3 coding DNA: TGTGCCAGCAGCCCCTGGACAACGACTGAAGCTTTCTTT. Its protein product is CASSPWTTTEAFF.

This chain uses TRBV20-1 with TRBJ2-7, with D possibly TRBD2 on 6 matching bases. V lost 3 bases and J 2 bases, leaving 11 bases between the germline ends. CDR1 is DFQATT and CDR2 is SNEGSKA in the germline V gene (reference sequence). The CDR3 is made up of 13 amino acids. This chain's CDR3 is CSASGSATYEQYF. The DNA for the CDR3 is TGCAGTGCTAGCGGGAGCGCGACCTACGAGCAGTACTTC.

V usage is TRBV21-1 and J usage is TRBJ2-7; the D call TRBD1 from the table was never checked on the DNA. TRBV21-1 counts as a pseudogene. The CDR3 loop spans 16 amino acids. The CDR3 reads CASSSGSRGIPYEQYF. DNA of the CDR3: TGTGCCAGCAGCTCGGGGAGCAGGGGAATCCCCTACGAGCAGTACTTC.